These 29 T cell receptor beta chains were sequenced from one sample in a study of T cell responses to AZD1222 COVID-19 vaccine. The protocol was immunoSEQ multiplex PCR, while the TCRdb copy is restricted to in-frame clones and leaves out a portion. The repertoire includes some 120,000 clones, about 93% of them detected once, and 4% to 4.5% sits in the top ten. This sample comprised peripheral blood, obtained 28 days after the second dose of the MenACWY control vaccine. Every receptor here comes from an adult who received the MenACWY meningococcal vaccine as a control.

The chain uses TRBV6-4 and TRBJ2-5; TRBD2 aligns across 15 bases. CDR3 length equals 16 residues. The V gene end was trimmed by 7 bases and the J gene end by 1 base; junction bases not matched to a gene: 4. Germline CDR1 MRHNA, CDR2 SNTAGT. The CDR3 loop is CASTGLAGGFQETQYF. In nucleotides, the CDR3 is TGTGCCAGCACCGGACTAGCGGGGGGGTTCCAAGAGACCCAGTACTTC.

CDR3 loop: CASSKVRGNQPQHF. The CDR3 nucleotides are TGTGCCAGCAGCAAAGTCAGGGGCAATCAGCCCCAGCATTTT. The chain uses TRBV21-1 and TRBJ1-5; TRBD1, the D gene given by the table, was not confirmed from the DNA. TRBV21-1 has pseudogene status. The CDR3 loop spans 14 amino acids.

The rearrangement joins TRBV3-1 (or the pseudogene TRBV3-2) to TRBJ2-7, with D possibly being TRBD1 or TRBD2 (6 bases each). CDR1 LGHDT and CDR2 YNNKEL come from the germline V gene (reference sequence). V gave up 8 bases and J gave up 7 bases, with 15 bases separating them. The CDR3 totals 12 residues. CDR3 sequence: CASERRGGEQYF. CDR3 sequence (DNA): TGTGCCAGCGAGAGGAGAGGGGGGGAGCAGTACTTC.

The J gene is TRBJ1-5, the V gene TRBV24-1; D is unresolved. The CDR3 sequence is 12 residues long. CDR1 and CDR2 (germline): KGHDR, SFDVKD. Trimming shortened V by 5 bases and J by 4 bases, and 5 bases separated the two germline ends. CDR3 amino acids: CATSGGNQPQHF. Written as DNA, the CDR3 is TGTGCCACCAGTGGGGGTAATCAGCCCCAGCATTTT.

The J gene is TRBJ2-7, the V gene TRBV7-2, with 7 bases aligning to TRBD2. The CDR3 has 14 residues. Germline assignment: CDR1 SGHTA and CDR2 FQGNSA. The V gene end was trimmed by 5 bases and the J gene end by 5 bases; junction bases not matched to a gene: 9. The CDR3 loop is CASSATGLPNEQYF. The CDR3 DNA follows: TGTGCCAGCAGCGCCACGGGACTACCGAACGAGCAGTACTTC. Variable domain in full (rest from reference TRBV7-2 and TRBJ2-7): GAGVSQSPSNKVTEKGKDVELRCDPISGHTALYWYRQSLGQGLEFLIYFQGNSAPDKSGLPSDRFSAERTGGSVSTLTIQRTQQEDSAVYLCASSATGLPNEQYFGPGTRLTVT.

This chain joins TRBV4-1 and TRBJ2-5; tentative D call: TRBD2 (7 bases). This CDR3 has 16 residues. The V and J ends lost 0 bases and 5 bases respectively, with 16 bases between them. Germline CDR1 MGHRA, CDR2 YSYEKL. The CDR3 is CASSQDWGGLKETQYF. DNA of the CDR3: TGCGCCAGCAGCCAAGATTGGGGGGGGCTTAAGGAGACCCAGTACTTC.

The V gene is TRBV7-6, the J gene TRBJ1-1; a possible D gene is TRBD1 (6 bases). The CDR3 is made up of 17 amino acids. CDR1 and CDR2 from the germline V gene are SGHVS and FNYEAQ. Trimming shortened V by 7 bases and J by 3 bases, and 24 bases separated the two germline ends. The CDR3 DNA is TGTGCCAGCAAAGCTTACCAGGGGTCACTTGTGGACACTGAAGCTTTCTTT. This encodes CASKAYQGSLVDTEAFF.

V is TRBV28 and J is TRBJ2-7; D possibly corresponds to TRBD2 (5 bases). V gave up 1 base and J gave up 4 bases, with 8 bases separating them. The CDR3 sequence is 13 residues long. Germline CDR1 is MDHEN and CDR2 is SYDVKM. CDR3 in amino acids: CASSLYRGYEQYF. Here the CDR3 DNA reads TGTGCCAGCAGTTTATACAGAGGGTACGAGCAGTACTTC.

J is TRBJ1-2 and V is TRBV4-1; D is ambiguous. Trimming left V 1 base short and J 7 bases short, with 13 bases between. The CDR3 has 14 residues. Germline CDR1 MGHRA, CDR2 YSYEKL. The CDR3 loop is CASSQGLAKGGYTF. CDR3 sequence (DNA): TGCGCCAGCAGCCAAGGGTTGGCCAAAGGTGGCTACACCTTC.

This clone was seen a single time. The CDR3 region has the DNA TGTGCCAGCAGCCCGAGGACAGCCAACACTGAAGCTTTCTTT. This encodes CASSPRTANTEAFF. The V call is TRBV7-2, the J call TRBJ1-1, with D tentatively TRBD1 (6 bases). V dropped 5 bases and J dropped 2 bases, with 12 bases sitting between them. This CDR3 has 14 residues. CDR1 is SGHTA, CDR2 FQGNSA, per germline.

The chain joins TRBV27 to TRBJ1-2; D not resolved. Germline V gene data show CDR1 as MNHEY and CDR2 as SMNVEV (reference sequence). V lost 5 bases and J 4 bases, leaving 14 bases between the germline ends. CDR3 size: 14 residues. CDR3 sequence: CASSQRLGVYGYTF. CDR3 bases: TGTGCCAGCAGTCAAAGACTGGGAGTCTATGGCTACACCTTC.

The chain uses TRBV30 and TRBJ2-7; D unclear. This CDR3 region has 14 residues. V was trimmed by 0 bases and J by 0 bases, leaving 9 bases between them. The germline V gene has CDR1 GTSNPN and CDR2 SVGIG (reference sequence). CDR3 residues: CAWSVSENSYEQYF. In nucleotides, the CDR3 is TGTGCCTGGAGTGTTTCTGAGAACTCCTACGAGCAGTACTTC.

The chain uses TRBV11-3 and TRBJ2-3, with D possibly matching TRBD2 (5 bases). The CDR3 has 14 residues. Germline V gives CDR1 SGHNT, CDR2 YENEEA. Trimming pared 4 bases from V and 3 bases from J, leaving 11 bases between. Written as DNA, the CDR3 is TGTGCCAGCAGCTCTAGGACTCAAACAGATACGCAGTATTTT. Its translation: CASSSRTQTDTQYF.

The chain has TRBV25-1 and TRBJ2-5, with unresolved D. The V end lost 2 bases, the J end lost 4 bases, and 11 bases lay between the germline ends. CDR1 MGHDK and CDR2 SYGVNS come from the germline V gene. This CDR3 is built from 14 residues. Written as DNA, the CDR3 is TGTGCCAGCAGTGAACGGAACCCAGGAGAGACCCAGTACTTC. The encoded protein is CASSERNPGETQYF. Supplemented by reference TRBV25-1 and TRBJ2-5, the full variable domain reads EADIYQTPRYLVIGTGKKITLECSQTMGHDKMYWYQQDPGMELHLIHYSYGVNSTEKGDLSSESTVSRIRTEHFPLTLESARPSHTSQYLCASSERNPGETQYFGPGTRLLVL.

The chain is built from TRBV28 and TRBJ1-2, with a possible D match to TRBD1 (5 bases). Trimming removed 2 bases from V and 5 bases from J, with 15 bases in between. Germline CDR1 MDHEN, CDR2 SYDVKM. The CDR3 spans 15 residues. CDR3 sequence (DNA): TGTGCCAGCAGTTTACCCTCTTCAGGGCTTTATGGCTACACCTTC. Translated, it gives CASSLPSSGLYGYTF.

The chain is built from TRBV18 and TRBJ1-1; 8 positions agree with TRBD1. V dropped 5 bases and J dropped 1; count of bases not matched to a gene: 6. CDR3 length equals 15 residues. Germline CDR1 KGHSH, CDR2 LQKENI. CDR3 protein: CASSTRGTGNTEAFF. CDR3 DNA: TGTGCCAGCTCAACAAGGGGGACAGGGAACACTGAAGCTTTCTTT.

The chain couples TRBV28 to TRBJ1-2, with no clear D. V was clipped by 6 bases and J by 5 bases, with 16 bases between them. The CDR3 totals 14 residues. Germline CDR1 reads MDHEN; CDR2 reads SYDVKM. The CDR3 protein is CASSSEYSRYGYTF. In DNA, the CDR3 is TGTGCCAGCAGCAGTGAGTATAGTCGATATGGCTACACCTTC.

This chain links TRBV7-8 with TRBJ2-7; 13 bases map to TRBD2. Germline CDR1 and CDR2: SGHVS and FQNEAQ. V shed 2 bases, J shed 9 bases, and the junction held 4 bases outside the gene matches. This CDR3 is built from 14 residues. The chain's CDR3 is CASSLLTSGGSQYV. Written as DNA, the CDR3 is TGTGCCAGCAGCTTACTGACTAGCGGGGGGTCGCAGTACGTC.

Here the CDR3 reads CASSNTGGAVYEQYV. The CDR3 DNA sequence: TGTGCCAGCAGCAACACAGGGGGCGCGGTCTACGAGCAGTACGTC. The chain is built from TRBV7-9 and TRBJ2-7; 9 positions agree with TRBD1. CDR1 and CDR2 (germline): SEHNR, FQNEAQ (reference sequence). This CDR3 is 15 amino acids long. Trimming cost V 5 bases and J 3 bases; bases outside gene matches: 8.

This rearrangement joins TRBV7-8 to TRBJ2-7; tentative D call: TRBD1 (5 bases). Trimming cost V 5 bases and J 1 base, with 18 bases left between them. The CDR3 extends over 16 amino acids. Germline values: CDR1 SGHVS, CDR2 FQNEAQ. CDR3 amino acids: CASSHSLGAESYEQYF. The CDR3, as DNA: TGTGCCAGCAGCCACTCACTTGGGGCGGAGTCCTACGAGCAGTACTTC.

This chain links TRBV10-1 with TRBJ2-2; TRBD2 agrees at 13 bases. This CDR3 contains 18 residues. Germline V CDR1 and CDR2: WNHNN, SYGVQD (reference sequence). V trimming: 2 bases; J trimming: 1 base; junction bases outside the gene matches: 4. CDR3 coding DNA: TGCGCCAGCAGTGAGCGGACTAGCGGGGGTGAGAACACCGGGGAGCTGTTTTTT. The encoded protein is CASSERTSGGENTGELFF.

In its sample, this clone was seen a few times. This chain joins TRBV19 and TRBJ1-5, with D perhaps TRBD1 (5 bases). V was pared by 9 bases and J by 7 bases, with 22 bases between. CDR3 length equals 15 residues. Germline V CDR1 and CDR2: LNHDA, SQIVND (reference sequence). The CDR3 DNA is TGTGCCAGGAGGAGGAATAGGGGCGAACCCCAGCCCCAGCATTTT. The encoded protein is CARRRNRGEPQPQHF. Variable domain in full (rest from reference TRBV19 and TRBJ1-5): DGGITQSPKYLFRKEGQNVTLSCEQNLNHDAMYWYRQDPGQGLRLIYYSQIVNDFQKGDIAEGYSVSREKKESFPLTVTSAQKNPTAFYLCARRRNRGEPQPQHFGDGTRLSIL.

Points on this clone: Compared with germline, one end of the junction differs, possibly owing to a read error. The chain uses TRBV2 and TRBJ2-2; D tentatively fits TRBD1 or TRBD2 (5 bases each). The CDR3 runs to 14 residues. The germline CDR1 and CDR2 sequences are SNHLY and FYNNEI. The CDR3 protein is CASRDSANTGELFF. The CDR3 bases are TGTGCAAGCAGGGATAGCGCGAACACCGGGGAGCTGTTTTTT.

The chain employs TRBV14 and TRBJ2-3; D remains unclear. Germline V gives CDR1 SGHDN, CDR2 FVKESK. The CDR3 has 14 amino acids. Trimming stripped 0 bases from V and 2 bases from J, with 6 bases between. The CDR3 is CASSQDFVTDTQYF. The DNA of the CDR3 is TGTGCCAGCAGCCAAGATTTTGTCACAGATACGCAGTATTTT.

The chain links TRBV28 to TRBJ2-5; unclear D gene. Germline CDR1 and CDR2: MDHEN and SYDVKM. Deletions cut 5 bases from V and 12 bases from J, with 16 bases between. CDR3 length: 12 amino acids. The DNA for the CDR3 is TGTGCCAGCAGTCCAGAAACATCCATCAAGTACTTC. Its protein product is CASSPETSIKYF.

The CDR3 sequence is CASSYRRGGLTGELFF. CDR3 sequence (DNA): TGTGCCAGCAGTTACCGTCGGGGGGGCCTGACCGGGGAGCTGTTTTTT. J is TRBJ2-2 and V is TRBV6-5; 8 nucleotides line up with TRBD2. Germline CDR1 is MNHEY and CDR2 is SVGAGI. CDR3 size: 16 residues. Germline trimming cut 2 bases from V and 5 bases from J; bases unmatched to any gene: 7.

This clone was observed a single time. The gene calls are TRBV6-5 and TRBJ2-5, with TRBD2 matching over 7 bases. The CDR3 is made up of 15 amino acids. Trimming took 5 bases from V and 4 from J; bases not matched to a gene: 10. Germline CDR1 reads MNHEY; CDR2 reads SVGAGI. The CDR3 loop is CASSNHPSGVETQYF. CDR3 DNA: TGTGCCAGCAGTAACCACCCTAGCGGAGTAGAGACCCAGTACTTC.

The CDR3 is CASSILTYSTDTQYF. The CDR3, as DNA: TGTGCCAGCAGCATCCTGACATATAGCACAGATACGCAGTATTTT. The V call is TRBV7-9, the J call TRBJ2-3, with unresolved D. The CDR3 loop spans 15 amino acids. Per germline, CDR1 SEHNR and CDR2 FQNEAQ (reference sequence). V was clipped by 5 bases and J by 0 bases, with 12 bases between them. The whole variable domain, filled in from reference TRBV7-9 and TRBJ2-3, reads DTGVSQNPRHKITKRGQNVTFRCDPISEHNRLYWYRQTLGQGPEFLTYFQNEAQLEKSRLLSDRFSAERPKGSFSTLEIQRTEQGDSAMYLCASSILTYSTDTQYFGPGTRLTVL.

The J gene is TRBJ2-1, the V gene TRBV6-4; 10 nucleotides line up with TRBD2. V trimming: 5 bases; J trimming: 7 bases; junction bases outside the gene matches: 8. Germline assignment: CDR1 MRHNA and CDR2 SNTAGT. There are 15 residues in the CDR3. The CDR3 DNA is TGTGCCAGCAGTAGACTAGCGGGTTCTGGGAATGAGCAGTTCTTC. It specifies CASSRLAGSGNEQFF.